This entry lists 23 T cell receptor beta chains sequenced from one sample in a study of blood T cell repertoires in COVID-19. Generated by immunoSEQ multiplex PCR, the TCRdb table keeps only in-frame clones and is missing some. The sample yields 200,000 or so clones, about 90% seen once. The material sequenced was peripheral blood. The receptors come from a man aged 55 to 70 with COVID-19, enrolled during active disease.

J is TRBJ1-3 and V is TRBV28, with 9 bases lining up with TRBD1. The J segment lost 4 bases and the V segment lost 6 bases, leaving 4 bases of the junction unmatched. Germline V gene lookup returns CDR1 MDHEN and CDR2 SYDVKM. The CDR3 has 14 amino acids. Here the CDR3 DNA reads TGTGCCAGCAGAACAGGGGGCACAGGAAACACCATATATTTT. It yields the protein CASRTGGTGNTIYF.

This clone was seen only once. The gene calls are TRBV29-1 and TRBJ2-7; tentative D call: TRBD2 (6 bases). CDR1 SQVTM and CDR2 ANQGSEA come from the germline V gene. CDR3 length: 15 amino acids. V lost 0 bases, J lost 4 bases, and 16 bases lay in between. As DNA, the CDR3 is TGCAGCGTTGAAGATGGGGGGTCTCACGGGTACGAGCAGTACTTC. Protein: CSVEDGGSHGYEQYF.

The chain carries TRBV6-6 and TRBJ1-6, with D possibly being TRBD1 (6 bases). CDR1 is MNHNY, CDR2 SVGAGI, per germline (reference sequence). The CDR3 covers 15 residues. V lost 4 bases and J lost 7, with 14 bases in between. Here the CDR3 DNA reads TGTGCCAGCAGTTCAGACCCCGGGACAAATTCACCCCTCCACTTT. This gives the protein CASSSDPGTNSPLHF.

In its sample, this clone was seen a few times. The rearrangement links TRBV5-1 to TRBJ1-2; TRBD1 matches 9 bases. J was trimmed by 10 bases and V by 6 bases; bases with no gene match: 10. The CDR3 totals 13 residues. Germline values: CDR1 SGHRS, CDR2 YFSETQ. The CDR3 loop reads CASTEQGALSYTF. The CDR3 coding sequence is TGCGCCAGCACAGAACAGGGGGCGCTTTCCTACACCTTC.

J is TRBJ1-2 and V is TRBV5-5, with 8 positions matching TRBD1. In germline, CDR1 is SGHKS, CDR2 YYEKEE (reference sequence). This CDR3 has 13 residues. With 4 bases clipped from V and 7 bases from J, the junction kept 6 bases outside the gene matches. The CDR3 nucleotides are TGTGCCAGCAGCCTAGGACAGGGTACTGGCTACACCTTC. Protein: CASSLGQGTGYTF. The full variable domain, with the rest looked up from reference TRBV5-5 and TRBJ1-2, is DAGVTQSPTHLIKTRGQQVTLRCSPISGHKSVSWYQQVLGQGPQFIFQYYEKEERGRGNFPDRFSARQFPNYSSELNVNALLLGDSALYLCASSLGQGTGYTFGSGTRLTVV.

This sequence joins TRBV3-1 (or the pseudogene TRBV3-2) and TRBJ1-3; D gene uncertain. Trimming took 1 base from V and 1 from J, leaving 8 bases between them. This CDR3 is built from 15 residues. The germline CDR1 and CDR2 sequences are LGHDT and YNNKEL (reference sequence). CDR3 protein: CASSQVPGSGNTIYF. CDR3 DNA sequence: TGTGCCAGCAGCCAAGTCCCGGGGTCTGGAAACACCATATATTTT.

This clone has just one count. The chain employs TRBV28 and TRBJ1-5; D is perhaps TRBD1 (5 bases). V was trimmed by 2 bases and J by 5 bases, leaving 10 bases between them. The CDR3 loop spans 14 amino acids. Germline CDR1 MDHEN, CDR2 SYDVKM. The CDR3 coding sequence is TGTGCCAGCAGTTTAGCTGGGGCCCATCAGCCCCAGCATTTT. Protein sequence: CASSLAGAHQPQHF.

The chain links TRBV9 to TRBJ2-7, with D possibly TRBD1 on 6 matching bases. Trimming pared 0 bases from V and 6 bases from J, leaving 16 bases between. Germline-derived CDR1 and CDR2 are SGDLS and YYNGEE. CDR3 length equals 15 residues. DNA for the CDR3: TGTGCCAGCAGCGTAGACGTCGCAGGGGCGGGCGAGCAGTACTTC. Amino acid sequence: CASSVDVAGAGEQYF. The whole variable domain, remainder taken from reference TRBV9 and TRBJ2-7, is DSGVTQTPKHLITATGQRVTLRCSPRSGDLSVYWYQQSLDQGLQFLIQYYNGEERAKGNILERFSAQQFPDLHSELNLSSLELGDSALYFCASSVDVAGAGEQYFGPGTRLTVT.

The gene calls are TRBV5-1 and TRBJ2-7; D gene uncertain. With 0 bases removed from V and 2 bases from J, the gap between germline ends came to 12 bases. There are 15 residues in the CDR3. CDR1 and CDR2 from the germline V gene are SGHRS and YFSETQ. The CDR3 sequence: CASSLGDSVPYEQYF. As DNA, the CDR3 is TGCGCCAGCAGCTTGGGAGACTCAGTCCCCTACGAGCAGTACTTC.

The chain has TRBV18 and TRBJ1-4, with D possibly TRBD1 on 6 matching bases. Trimming left V 2 bases short and J 4 bases short, with 14 bases between. The CDR3 has 16 amino acids. Germline CDR1 reads KGHSH; CDR2 reads LQKENI. This chain's CDR3 is CASSPSPGVGNEKLFF. CDR3 in DNA: TGTGCCAGCTCACCAAGTCCAGGGGTCGGTAATGAAAAACTGTTTTTT.

The chain is built from TRBV18 and TRBJ1-5; 7 bases match TRBD1. Trimming took 3 bases from V and 1 from J; bases not matched to a gene: 0. Germline V CDR1 and CDR2: KGHSH, LQKENI. The CDR3 extends over 14 amino acids. The CDR3 loop reads CASSPGQSNQPQHF. CDR3 sequence (DNA): TGTGCCAGCTCACCGGGACAGAGCAATCAGCCCCAGCATTTT.

The chain uses TRBV29-1 and TRBJ2-7, with 11 bases lining up with TRBD2. The trim removed 8 bases at V and 4 bases at J, leaving 4 bases unmatched. Germline CDR1 SQVTM, CDR2 ANQGSEA. The CDR3 is made up of 12 amino acids. DNA for the CDR3: TGCAGCATAATAGCGGGAGGGTACGAGCAGTACTTC. Translated: CSIIAGGYEQYF.

The chain has TRBV11-2 and TRBJ1-1; weak D call: TRBD1 (5 bases). Trimming stripped 5 bases from V and 4 bases from J, with 17 bases between. The CDR3 has 15 residues. Germline lookup yields CDR1 SGHAT and CDR2 FQNNGV. DNA for the CDR3: TGTGCCAGCAGCCATAATCATCGGGGGAGCACTGAAGCTTTCTTT. Its translation: CASSHNHRGSTEAFF.

The chain uses TRBV28 and TRBJ2-7; 9 nucleotides align to TRBD1. Unmatched junction bases numbered 3, after V lost 1 base and J lost 2 bases. The CDR3 contains 15 residues. Germline values: CDR1 MDHEN, CDR2 SYDVKM. The CDR3 coding sequence is TGTGCCAGCAGTTTATCGGACAGGGGAACCTACGAGCAGTACTTC. Translated: CASSLSDRGTYEQYF.

The chain links TRBV27 to TRBJ1-2; D may be TRBD1 (6 bases). The germline V gene has CDR1 MNHEY and CDR2 SMNVEV (reference sequence). The CDR3 totals 16 residues. The V end was cut by 3 bases, the J end by 2 bases, with 16 bases between. In DNA, the CDR3 is TGTGCCAGCAGTTTCCGCTACAGGGCCCTAAACTATGGCTACACCTTC. As protein: CASSFRYRALNYGYTF.

The V and J genes are TRBV6-4 and TRBJ2-1; 8 nucleotides match TRBD2. V lost 4 bases and J lost 1; bases outside the gene matches: 3. Germline V gene lookup returns CDR1 MRHNA and CDR2 SNTAGT. This CDR3 has 15 amino acids. The chain's CDR3 is CASSATSGSYNEQFF. CDR3 coding DNA: TGTGCCAGCAGTGCCACTAGCGGTTCCTACAATGAGCAGTTCTTC.

J is TRBJ1-4 and V is TRBV30; D might be TRBD1 (5 bases). The germline V gene encodes CDR1 GTSNPN and CDR2 SVGIG (reference sequence). V was clipped by 0 bases and J by 10 bases, with 15 bases between them. The CDR3 has 14 amino acids. The CDR3 protein is CAWSVRSAGGKLFF. CDR3 bases: TGTGCCTGGAGTGTACGTTCAGCGGGGGGAAAACTGTTTTTT. The complete variable domain, with remaining parts taken from reference TRBV30 and TRBJ1-4, reads SQTIHQWPATLVQPVGSPLSLECTVEGTSNPNLYWYRQAAGRGLQLLFYSVGIGQISSEVPQNLSASRPQDRQFILSSKKLLLSDSGFYLCAWSVRSAGGKLFFGSGTQLSVL.

The chain couples TRBV28 to TRBJ2-7; TRBD1 is a possible D gene (6 bases). Looked up from germline, CDR1 is MDHEN and CDR2 is SYDVKM. This CDR3 has 13 residues. The ends were cut back, 4 bases at V and 2 bases at J, with 9 bases in the middle. The CDR3 sequence is CASSSGQPYEQYF. The CDR3, as DNA: TGTGCCAGCAGTTCTGGACAGCCCTACGAGCAGTACTTC.

This sequence joins TRBV28 and TRBJ2-3; 8 positions match TRBD2. V was pared by 7 bases and J by 4 bases, with 4 bases of the junction left unmatched. Looked up from germline, CDR1 is MDHEN and CDR2 is SYDVKM. The CDR3 totals 13 residues. The CDR3 spells CASTGGSPDTQYF. The CDR3, as DNA: TGTGCCAGCACGGGGGGGTCCCCAGATACGCAGTATTTT.

This chain uses TRBV7-2 with TRBJ2-3; D not certain. The ends were cut back, 2 bases at V and 0 bases at J, with 12 bases in the middle. CDR1 and CDR2 (germline): SGHTA, FQGNSA. This CDR3 comprises 16 residues. In nucleotides, the CDR3 is TGTGCCAGCAGCTTACCTCTGATGGCCAGCACAGATACGCAGTATTTT. This sequence encodes CASSLPLMASTDTQYF.

The chain recombines TRBV27 with TRBJ2-3, with a tentative D call TRBD2 (5 bases). The CDR3 consists of 14 residues. V shed 4 bases and J shed 0 bases, with 8 bases lying between them. Per germline, CDR1 MNHEY and CDR2 SMNVEV (reference sequence). The CDR3 loop is CASSSTGSTDTQYF. CDR3 coding DNA: TGTGCCAGCAGTTCCACGGGGAGCACAGATACGCAGTATTTT.

The rearrangement links TRBV7-9 to TRBJ2-1; D is possibly TRBD1 (6 bases). This CDR3 has 16 residues. Between the trimmed V and J ends, which lost 5 bases and 3 bases, there was a span of 17 bases. Germline V CDR1 and CDR2: SEHNR, FQNEAQ (reference sequence). The chain's CDR3 is CASSPQGLVVYNEQFF. The DNA for the CDR3 is TGTGCCAGCAGCCCACAGGGATTAGTGGTCTACAATGAGCAGTTCTTC.

This clone was recorded only once. V is TRBV9 and J is TRBJ2-7; no definite D call. With 4 bases removed from V and 3 bases from J, the gap between germline ends came to 5 bases. The germline CDR1 and CDR2 sequences are SGDLS and YYNGEE. The CDR3 length is 11 residues. CDR3 DNA: TGTGCCAGCAGCAACGGCTACGAGCAGTACTTC. Protein: CASSNGYEQYF.